One and the same sample provided the 29 T cell receptor beta chains below, sequenced in a study of T cell responses to AZD1222 COVID-19 vaccine. TCRdb keeps only in-frame clones here, not all; method: immunoSEQ multiplex PCR. Altogether 140,000 to 150,000 clones are present, around 93% being singletons, with the ten largest covering under 2%. Sequencing used peripheral blood, obtained on day 0 of AZD1222 vaccination. The receptors were gathered from an adult in good health.

The chain is built from TRBV6-6 and TRBJ2-7; TRBD2 agrees at 8 bases. The CDR3 consists of 16 residues. The ends lost 2 bases at V and 6 bases at J; junction bases unmatched: 12. The germline CDR1 and CDR2 sequences are MNHNY and SVGAGI (reference sequence). CDR3 sequence: CASSYVGRGGTVEQYF. Here the CDR3 DNA reads TGTGCCAGCAGTTACGTTGGCCGCGGGGGGACGGTCGAGCAGTACTTC.

The chain has TRBV5-1 and TRBJ2-3; 11 nucleotides agree with TRBD2. J was trimmed by 5 bases and V by 2 bases; bases with no gene match: 1. This CDR3 is built from 14 residues. Germline V lookup: CDR1 SGHRS, CDR2 YFSETQ. The CDR3 DNA reads as TGCGCCAGCAGCTTTCTAGCGGGGGGAGATACGCAGTATTTT. It is translated as CASSFLAGGDTQYF.

The chain recombines TRBV5-1 with TRBJ1-4; 7 bases are shared with TRBD1. From germline, CDR1 is SGHRS and CDR2 YFSETQ. The CDR3 has 14 amino acids. J lost 8 bases, V lost 3 bases, and 7 bases had no gene match. DNA for the CDR3: TGCGCCAGCAGCTCTACAGGGGTAAGGGAAAAACTGTTTTTT. Protein product: CASSSTGVREKLFF.

In the case of this clone: Just one base apart from a much larger clone, this may be a read error. The same CDR3 can be traced to other DNA sequences in this sample. The genes are TRBV18 and TRBJ2-1, with TRBD2 identical over 7 bases. CDR1 is KGHSH, CDR2 LQKENI, per germline. The V gene end was trimmed by 3 bases and the J gene end by 13 bases; junction bases not matched to a gene: 9. The CDR3 spans 13 residues. The CDR3 DNA follows: TGTGCCAGCTCACCGAAGGACGGACTAGAACAGTTCTTC. Its protein is CASSPKDGLEQFF.

In nucleotides, the CDR3 is TGTGCCTGGAGAAAATCAGGGGTTGCGGACACTGAAGCTTTCTTT. Translating gives CAWRKSGVADTEAFF. V usage is TRBV30 and J usage is TRBJ1-1, with a possible D match to TRBD1 (6 bases). Looked up from germline, CDR1 is GTSNPN and CDR2 is SVGIG (reference sequence). The V and J ends lost 3 bases and 3 bases respectively, with 17 bases between them. The CDR3 covers 15 residues.

A few counts support this clone. V usage is TRBV27 and J usage is TRBJ2-3, with 8 bases fitting TRBD2. The trim removed 1 base at V and 5 bases at J, leaving 8 bases unmatched. CDR1 MNHEY and CDR2 SMNVEV come from the germline V gene (reference sequence). This CDR3 contains 16 residues. CDR3 sequence reads: CASSLYPGGRKDTQYF. The CDR3 nucleotides are TGTGCCAGCAGTTTATATCCGGGAGGGCGAAAAGATACGCAGTATTTT.

In this sample, this clone turned up once. The V gene is TRBV7-8, the J gene TRBJ2-3, with 12 bases matching TRBD2. Germline-derived CDR1 and CDR2 are SGHVS and FQNEAQ. V dropped 5 bases and J dropped 7; count of bases not matched to a gene: 7. The CDR3 is made up of 15 amino acids. This CDR3 reads CASSPQLAGGHTQYF. In DNA form, the CDR3 reads TGTGCCAGCAGCCCCCAACTAGCGGGGGGACATACGCAGTATTTT.

The chain joins TRBV7-9 to TRBJ2-5, with D possibly being TRBD1 or TRBD2 (5 bases each). Looked up from germline, CDR1 is SEHNR and CDR2 is FQNEAQ (reference sequence). The CDR3 loop spans 14 amino acids. The germline V and J ends were trimmed by 3 bases and 5 bases, with 13 bases remaining between them. CDR3 loop: CASSFPGKGETQYF. The CDR3 nucleotides read TGTGCCAGCAGCTTCCCCGGGAAGGGGGAGACCCAGTACTTC.

The rearrangement links TRBV19 to TRBJ2-7; no clear D. The length of the CDR3 is 17 residues. V shed 3 bases and J shed 1 base, with 19 bases lying between them. Germline values: CDR1 LNHDA, CDR2 SQIVND (reference sequence). This CDR3 reads CASSISEARSPSYEQYF. Written as DNA, the CDR3 is TGTGCCAGTAGTATTAGTGAGGCCCGGAGCCCTTCCTACGAGCAGTACTTC.

The rearrangement uses TRBV3-1 (or the pseudogene TRBV3-2) and TRBJ2-7; D not resolved. This CDR3 has 14 amino acids. CDR1 LGHDT and CDR2 YNNKEL come from the germline V gene (reference sequence). Trimming stripped 1 base from V and 4 bases from J, with 11 bases between. The CDR3 DNA follows: TGTGCCAGCAGCCAAGTATGGAGCCATTACGAGCAGTACTTC. It encodes CASSQVWSHYEQYF.

The CDR3: CASSLADREFDEQYF. In DNA form, the CDR3 reads TGCGCCAGCAGCTTGGCGGACAGGGAATTCGACGAGCAGTACTTC. The V call is TRBV5-1, the J call TRBJ2-7, with TRBD1 matching over 8 bases. With V trimmed by 0 bases and J by 5 bases, 7 bases remained unmatched. CDR1 is SGHRS and CDR2 is YFSETQ in the germline V gene. The CDR3 is 15 amino acids.

This clone was seen ten or more times. The chain joins TRBV5-5 to TRBJ1-5; D gene ambiguous. There are 13 residues in the CDR3. From germline, CDR1 is SGHKS and CDR2 YYEKEE (reference sequence). V shed 0 bases and J shed 7 bases, with 8 bases lying between them. The CDR3 is CASSLAGNQPQHF. The CDR3 nucleotides read TGTGCCAGCAGCTTGGCTGGGAACCAGCCCCAGCATTTT.

This chain uses TRBV9 with TRBJ2-7, with D possibly being TRBD2 (5 bases). V lost 0 bases and J lost 7, with 14 bases in between. CDR3 length equals 14 residues. The germline V gene encodes CDR1 SGDLS and CDR2 YYNGEE. This CDR3 is CASSVEQSTGEQYF. The DNA of the CDR3 is TGTGCCAGCAGCGTAGAGCAGTCCACGGGGGAGCAGTACTTC.

A single count supports this clone. The V call is TRBV19, the J call TRBJ2-1, with D perhaps matching TRBD2 (5 bases). V dropped 6 bases and J dropped 8 bases, with 14 bases sitting between them. The CDR3 has 13 residues. CDR1 and CDR2 (germline): LNHDA, SQIVND (reference sequence). Here the CDR3 reads CASSNSRADEQFF. DNA for the CDR3: TGTGCCAGTAGCAACTCCCGAGCGGATGAGCAGTTCTTC.

V usage is TRBV7-2 and J usage is TRBJ1-1; a weak D match, TRBD1 (5 bases). This CDR3 has 14 amino acids. CDR1 and CDR2 (germline): SGHTA, FQGNSA. V lost 8 bases to trimming and J lost 0 bases, with 13 bases between them. The CDR3 coding sequence is TGTGCCAGCGGCAAACCGACAGTGAACACTGAAGCTTTCTTT. As protein: CASGKPTVNTEAFF.

Here the CDR3 reads CASSQTTLSPAFF. As DNA, the CDR3 is TGTGCCAGCAGCCAGACCACGCTAAGCCCAGCTTTCTTT. This sequence joins TRBV9 and TRBJ1-1; D is uncertain. CDR3 size: 13 residues. Germline lookup yields CDR1 SGDLS and CDR2 YYNGEE. V shed 4 bases and J shed 10 bases, with 17 bases lying between them.

In its sample, this clone was seen once. The chain employs TRBV29-1 and TRBJ1-2, with D possibly matching TRBD1 (5 bases). Trimming took off 8 bases at V and 4 bases at J, with 14 bases between the two ends. CDR1 is SQVTM, CDR2 ANQGSEA, per germline. CDR3 length: 12 amino acids. CDR3 DNA: TGCAGCACGTCCGGGACGGTCTATGGCTACACCTTC. Amino acid sequence: CSTSGTVYGYTF.

V is TRBV9 and J is TRBJ2-7, with D unresolved. This CDR3 contains 14 residues. Trimming shortened V by 7 bases and J by 2 bases, and 16 bases separated the two germline ends. The germline CDR1 and CDR2 sequences are SGDLS and YYNGEE. CDR3 region: CASPVTSTPYEQYF. CDR3 sequence (DNA): TGTGCCAGCCCGGTAACCTCCACTCCCTACGAGCAGTACTTC.

Comment on this clone: The limits of the CDR3 on the DNA are not certain, so only TCRdb's listed CDR3 is given. The chain uses TRBV19 and TRBJ1-2; the listed D gene, TRBD1, was not tested against the DNA. The CDR3 contains 15 residues when both ends are counted. Germline CDR1 reads LNHDA; CDR2 reads SQIVND (reference sequence). CDR3 residues: CASSILASPNYGYTF.

This clone appeared once. The junction departs from germline at one end; a sequencing error may be responsible. This chain links TRBV7-9 with TRBJ1-6; no reliable D call. Germline lookup yields CDR1 SEHNR and CDR2 FQNEAQ (reference sequence). The CDR3 sequence is 14 residues long. CDR3 DNA: TGTGCCAGCAGCTTAGGGCAGTATAGTTCACCCCTCCACTTT. Translated: CASSLGQYSSPLHF.

The chain has TRBV27 and TRBJ1-6; D ambiguous. V dropped 3 bases and J dropped 5 bases, with 14 bases sitting between them. Germline CDR1 MNHEY, CDR2 SMNVEV (reference sequence). The CDR3 spans 16 residues. The CDR3 region has the DNA TGTGCCAGCAGTTTGGTTTTCCCTCTGGATAATTCACCCCTCCACTTT. Translation: CASSLVFPLDNSPLHF.

This chain joins TRBV6-5 and TRBJ2-7, with 7 nucleotides matching TRBD2. The CDR3 sequence is 14 residues long. The V segment lost 7 bases and the J segment 5 bases; nucleotides outside the gene matches: 11. The germline gives CDR1 MNHEY, CDR2 SVGAGI. CDR3 DNA: TGTGCCAGCATCGCCCCCGGGGGGAGAAACGAGCAGTACTTC. Its translation is CASIAPGGRNEQYF.

The V gene is TRBV5-4, the J gene TRBJ1-1; TRBD1 aligns across 9 bases. With V trimmed by 3 bases and J by 7 bases, 4 bases remained unmatched. Germline loops: CDR1 SGHNT, CDR2 YYREEE (reference sequence). CDR3 length equals 13 residues. In nucleotides, the CDR3 is TGTGCCAGCAGCTATACAGGGGGCATTGAAGCTTTCTTT. The encoded protein is CASSYTGGIEAFF. Supplemented by reference TRBV5-4 and TRBJ1-1, the full variable domain reads ETGVTQSPTHLIKTRGQQVTLRCSSQSGHNTVSWYQQALGQGPQFIFQYYREEENGRGNFPPRFSGLQFPNYSSELNVNALELDDSALYLCASSYTGGIEAFFGQGTRLTVV.

V usage is TRBV6-5 and J usage is TRBJ1-1; TRBD1 matches 7 bases. Germline assignment: CDR1 MNHEY and CDR2 SVGAGI. CDR3 length: 13 residues. V lost 5 bases to trimming and J lost 2 bases; unmatched junction nucleotides: 2. CDR3 protein: CASSTGDNTEAFF. The CDR3, as DNA: TGTGCCAGCAGTACAGGGGATAACACTGAAGCTTTCTTT.

This clone was found a few times. The rearrangement links TRBV19 to TRBJ1-1; tentatively, D is TRBD1 (6 bases). V lost 3 bases and J lost 5, with 19 bases in between. Germline-derived CDR1 and CDR2 are LNHDA and SQIVND (reference sequence). The CDR3 is 16 residues long. The CDR3 here is CASSMDVGGTETEAFF. For the CDR3, the DNA is TGTGCCAGTAGTATGGACGTCGGGGGCACGGAGACTGAAGCTTTCTTT.

The rearrangement links TRBV19 to TRBJ1-2; TRBD1 aligns across 12 bases. The J segment lost 7 bases and the V segment lost 6 bases, leaving 12 bases of the junction unmatched. This CDR3 is 16 amino acids long. CDR1 and CDR2 from the germline V gene are LNHDA and SQIVND (reference sequence). The CDR3 loop reads CASSHLPGQGALGYTF. CDR3 nucleotides: TGTGCCAGTAGCCACCTCCCGGGACAGGGGGCGCTTGGCTACACCTTC.

The rearrangement uses TRBV4-1 and TRBJ2-2; D gene unclear. Trimming stripped 6 bases from V and 2 bases from J, with 10 bases between. CDR3 length equals 14 residues. Germline CDR1 reads MGHRA; CDR2 reads YSYEKL. The CDR3 nucleotides read TGCGCCAGCAGGAGGCTTTCTAACACCGGGGAGCTGTTTTTT. Translated, it gives CASRRLSNTGELFF.

This sequence joins TRBV13 and TRBJ1-1, with a possible D match to TRBD1 (5 bases). V was shortened by 0 bases and J by 1 base, with 6 bases between the two germline ends. CDR3 length: 14 residues. The germline V gene encodes CDR1 PRHDT and CDR2 FYEKMQ (reference sequence). The CDR3 is CASSLGDRNTEAFF. CDR3 DNA: TGTGCCAGCAGCTTAGGCGACAGGAACACTGAAGCTTTCTTT.

V and J are TRBV2 and TRBJ1-2; possibly TRBD1 for D (6 bases). V lost 3 bases and J 7 bases, leaving 9 bases between the germline ends. The CDR3 runs 12 residues. Germline V CDR1 and CDR2: SNHLY, FYNNEI. DNA for the CDR3: TGTGCCAGCAGTGACAGGGGCCCTGGCTACACCTTC. It translates to CASSDRGPGYTF.